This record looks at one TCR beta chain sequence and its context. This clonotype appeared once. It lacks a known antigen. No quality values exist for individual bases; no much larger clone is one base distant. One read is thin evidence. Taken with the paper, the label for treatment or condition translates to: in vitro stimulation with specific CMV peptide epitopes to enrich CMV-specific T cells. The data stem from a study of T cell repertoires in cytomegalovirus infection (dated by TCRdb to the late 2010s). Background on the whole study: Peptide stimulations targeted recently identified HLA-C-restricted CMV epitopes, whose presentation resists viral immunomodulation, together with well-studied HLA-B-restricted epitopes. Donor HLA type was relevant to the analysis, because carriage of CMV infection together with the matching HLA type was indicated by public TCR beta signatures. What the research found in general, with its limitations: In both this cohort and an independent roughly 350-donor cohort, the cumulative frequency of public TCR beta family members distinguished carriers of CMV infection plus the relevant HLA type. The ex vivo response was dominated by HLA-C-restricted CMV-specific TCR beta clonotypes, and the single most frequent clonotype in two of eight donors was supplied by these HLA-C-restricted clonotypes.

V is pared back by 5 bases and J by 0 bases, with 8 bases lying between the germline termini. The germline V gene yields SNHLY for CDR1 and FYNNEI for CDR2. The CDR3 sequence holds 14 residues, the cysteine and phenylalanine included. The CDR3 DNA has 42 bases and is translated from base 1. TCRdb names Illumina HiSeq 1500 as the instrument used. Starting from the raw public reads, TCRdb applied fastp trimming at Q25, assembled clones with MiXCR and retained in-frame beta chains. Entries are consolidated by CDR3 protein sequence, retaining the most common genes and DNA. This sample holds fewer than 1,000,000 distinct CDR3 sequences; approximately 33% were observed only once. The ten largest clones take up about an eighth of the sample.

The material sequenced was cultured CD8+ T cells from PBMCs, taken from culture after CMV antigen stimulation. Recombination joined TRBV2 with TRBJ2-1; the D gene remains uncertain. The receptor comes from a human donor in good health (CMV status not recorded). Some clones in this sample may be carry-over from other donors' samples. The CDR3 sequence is CASSPPSSYNEQFF. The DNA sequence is TGTGCCAGCAGTCCCCCTAGCTCCTACAATGAGCAGTTCTTC.